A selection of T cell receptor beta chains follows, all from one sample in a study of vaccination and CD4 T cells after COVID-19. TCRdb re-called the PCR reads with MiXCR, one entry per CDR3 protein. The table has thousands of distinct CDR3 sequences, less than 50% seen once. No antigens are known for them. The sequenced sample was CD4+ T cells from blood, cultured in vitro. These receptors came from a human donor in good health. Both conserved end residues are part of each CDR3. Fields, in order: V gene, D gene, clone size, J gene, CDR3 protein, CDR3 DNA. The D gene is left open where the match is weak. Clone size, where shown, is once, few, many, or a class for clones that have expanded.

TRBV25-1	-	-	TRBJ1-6	CASKAPNSPLHF	TGTGCCAGCAAGGCCCCGAATTCACCCCTCCACTTT
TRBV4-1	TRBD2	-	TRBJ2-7	CASSQAGTIYEQYF	TGCGCCAGCAGCCAAGCCGGGACTATCTACGAGCAGTACTTC
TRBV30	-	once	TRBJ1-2	CAWTGSGYTF	TGTGCCTGGACAGGGTCTGGCTACACCTTC
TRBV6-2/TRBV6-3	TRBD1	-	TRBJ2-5	CASSYGQGEGETQYF	TGTGCCAGCAGTTACGGGCAGGGGGAAGGAGAGACCCAGTACTTC
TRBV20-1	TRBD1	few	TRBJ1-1	CSARGTAQLNTEAFF	TGCAGTGCTAGGGGGACAGCCCAATTGAACACTGAAGCTTTCTTT
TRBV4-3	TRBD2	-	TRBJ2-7	CASSQESRGAYEQYF	TGCGCCAGCAGCCAAGAGTCCCGGGGGGCCTACGAGCAGTACTTC
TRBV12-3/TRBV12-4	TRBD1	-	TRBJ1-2	CASSWDRGYGYTF	TGTGCCAGCAGTTGGGACAGGGGATATGGCTACACCTTC
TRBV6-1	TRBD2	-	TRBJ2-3	CANKGTSASTDTQYF	TGTGCCAACAAAGGGACTAGCGCTAGCACAGATACGCAGTATTTT
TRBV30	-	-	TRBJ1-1	CAWNPTGFMNTEAFF	TGTGCCTGGAATCCCACAGGGTTCATGAACACTGAAGCTTTCTTT
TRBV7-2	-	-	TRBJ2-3	CTSSPSLQGDTQYF	TGTACCAGCAGCCCCTCCCTTCAGGGAGATACGCAGTATTTT
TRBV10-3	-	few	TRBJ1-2	CATSDRANYGYTF	TGTGCCACTTCTGACAGAGCTAACTATGGCTACACCTTC
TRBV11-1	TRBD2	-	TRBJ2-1	CATLGSGSHNEQFF	TGTGCCACACTCGGGAGCGGGAGTCACAATGAGCAGTTCTTC
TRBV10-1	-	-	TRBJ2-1	CASINPRGAVTYNEQFF	TGCGCCAGCATCAACCCGAGGGGAGCGGTTACCTACAATGAGCAGTTCTTC
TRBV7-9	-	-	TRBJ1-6	CASSLGPSPLHF	TGTGCCAGCAGCTTAGGACCTTCACCCCTCCACTTT
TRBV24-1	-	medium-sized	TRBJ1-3	CATSDWKGQRFSGNTIYF	TGTGCCACCAGTGATTGGAAGGGGCAGCGCTTCTCTGGAAACACCATATATTTT
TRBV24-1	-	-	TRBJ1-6	CATSDLKQYYNSPLHF	TGTGCCACCAGTGATTTGAAACAGTATTATAATTCACCCCTCCACTTT
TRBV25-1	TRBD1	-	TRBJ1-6	CASSELDRPNSPLHF	TGTGCCAGCAGTGAATTGGACAGGCCAAATTCACCCCTCCACTTT
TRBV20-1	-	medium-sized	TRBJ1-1	CSATRPRVRTEAFF	TGCAGTGCCACCCGACCGAGGGTGCGAACTGAAGCTTTCTTT
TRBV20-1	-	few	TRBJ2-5	CSSSVGVKETQYF	TGCAGTAGCTCCGTGGGGGTAAAAGAGACCCAGTACTTC
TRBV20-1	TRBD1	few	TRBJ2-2	CSARDWGTVNTGELFF	TGCAGTGCTAGAGATTGGGGGACAGTTAACACCGGGGAGCTGTTTTTT
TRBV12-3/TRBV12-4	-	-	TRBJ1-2	CASGARRLYGYTF	TGTGCCAGCGGGGCCAGGCGGTTGTATGGCTACACCTTC
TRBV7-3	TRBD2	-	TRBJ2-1	CASSEYVGAGGYNEQFF	TGTGCCAGCAGCGAATACGTAGGAGCGGGAGGCTACAATGAGCAGTTCTTC
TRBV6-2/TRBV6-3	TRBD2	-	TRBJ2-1	CASERLARNGNEQFF	TGTGCCAGCGAACGACTAGCACGGAATGGCAATGAGCAGTTCTTC
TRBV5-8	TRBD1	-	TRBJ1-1	CASSFRGVMNTEAFF	TGTGCCAGCAGCTTCAGGGGGGTAATGAACACTGAAGCTTTCTTT
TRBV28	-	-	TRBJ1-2	CASCRSRGYTF	TGTGCCAGCTGTCGGTCCCGTGGCTACACCTTC
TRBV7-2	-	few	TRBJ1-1	CASSGSMNTEAFF	TGTGCCAGCAGCGGAAGCATGAACACTGAAGCTTTCTTT
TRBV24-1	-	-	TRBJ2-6	CATSDFVRGGGANVLTF	TGTGCCACCAGTGATTTCGTCAGGGGTGGCGGGGCCAACGTCCTGACTTTC
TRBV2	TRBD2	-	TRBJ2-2	CASSAQGLAAGELFF	TGTGCCAGCAGTGCGCAGGGACTAGCTGCCGGGGAGCTGTTTTTT
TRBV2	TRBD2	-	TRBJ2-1	CASSGGTSVYNEQFF	TGTGCCAGCAGTGGGGGGACTAGCGTGTACAATGAGCAGTTCTTC
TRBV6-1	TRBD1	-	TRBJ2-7	CASMGTGERVRYEQYF	TGTGCCAGTATGGGGACAGGGGAAAGGGTAAGATACGAGCAGTACTTC
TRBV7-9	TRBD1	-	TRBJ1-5	CASSLQGGGNQPQHF	TGTGCCAGCAGCTTACAGGGGGGTGGCAATCAGCCCCAGCATTTT
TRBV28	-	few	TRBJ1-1	CASRQTGNTEAFF	TGTGCCAGCAGGCAGACGGGGAACACTGAAGCTTTCTTT
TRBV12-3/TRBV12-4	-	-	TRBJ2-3	CASSSTVGVTDTQYF	TGTGCCAGCAGTAGCACCGTAGGGGTCACAGATACGCAGTATTTT
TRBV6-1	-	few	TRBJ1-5	CASTRDLNQPQHF	TGTGCCAGCACCAGAGATCTGAATCAGCCCCAGCATTTT
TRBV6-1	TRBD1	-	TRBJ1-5	CASSRGLAGNQPQHF	TGTGCCAGCAGTAGGGGGCTGGCAGGAAATCAGCCCCAGCATTTT
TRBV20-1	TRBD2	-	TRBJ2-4	CSASRASGAKNIQYF	TGCAGTGCTAGCAGGGCTAGCGGCGCCAAAAACATTCAGTACTTC
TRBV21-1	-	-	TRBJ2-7	CASSKSPRGRVAYF	TGTGCCAGCAGCAAAAGTCCAAGGGGTAGGGTCGCGTACTTC
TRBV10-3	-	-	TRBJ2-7	CATSGQSYEQYF	TGTGCCACCAGCGGGCAGTCCTACGAGCAGTACTTC
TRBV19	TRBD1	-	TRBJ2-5	CASSRTGGARETQYF	TGTGCCAGTAGTCGGACAGGGGGTGCCCGAGAGACCCAGTACTTC